The rows below give T cell receptor beta chains drawn from one sample of a study of shared clonotypes between healthy human individuals. Data came from immunoSEQ multiplex PCR; TCRdb stores just in-frame clones and leaves some out. Of millions of clones in the sample, roughly 95% were seen once. Input material: naive CD8+ T cells sorted from blood. Receptors were obtained from a young man in good health. Each CDR3 is given with its conserved first and last residue. The order of the fields is D gene, clone size, J gene, V gene, CDR3 DNA, CDR3 protein. D genes are given only for firm matches. Rows may omit the clone size; those that give it use once, few, many or a size class.

d_gene: -
abundance: -
j_gene: TRBJ2-7
v_gene: TRBV19
CDR3nt: TGTGCCAGTACCGGGACACCCGGCTACGAGCAGTACTTC
CDR3aa: CASTGTPGYEQYF

d_gene: -
abundance: -
j_gene: TRBJ2-7
v_gene: TRBV7-9
CDR3nt: TGTGCCAGCAGCGGCCTTGGGCACGAGCAGTACTTC
CDR3aa: CASSGLGHEQYF

d_gene: -
abundance: -
j_gene: TRBJ2-3
v_gene: TRBV4-3
CDR3nt: TGCGCCAGCAGCCAAGATGGGGATACAGGTTTCGCAGATACGCAGTATTTT
CDR3aa: CASSQDGDTGFADTQYF

d_gene: -
abundance: -
j_gene: TRBJ2-7
v_gene: TRBV27
CDR3nt: TGTGCCAGCAGTTTATCTCTGACTAATGGGGACGAGCAGTACTTC
CDR3aa: CASSLSLTNGDEQYF

d_gene: -
abundance: -
j_gene: TRBJ2-7
v_gene: TRBV4-1
CDR3nt: TGCGCCAGCAGCTACGACGTTCACAACGAGCAGTACTTC
CDR3aa: CASSYDVHNEQYF

d_gene: TRBD2
abundance: -
j_gene: TRBJ2-3
v_gene: TRBV7-8
CDR3nt: TGTGCCAGCAGCCCGGTGACTAGCGGGTACACAGATACGCAGTATTTT
CDR3aa: CASSPVTSGYTDTQYF

d_gene: -
abundance: -
j_gene: TRBJ1-2
v_gene: TRBV5-6
CDR3nt: TGTGCCAGCAGCTGGGACGCAGCACATGGCTACACCTTC
CDR3aa: CASSWDAAHGYTF

d_gene: TRBD1
abundance: -
j_gene: TRBJ1-2
v_gene: TRBV13
CDR3nt: TGTGCCAGCAGCTTAGTGGACAGGGGAGATGGCTACACCTTC
CDR3aa: CASSLVDRGDGYTF

d_gene: -
abundance: -
j_gene: TRBJ2-7
v_gene: TRBV13
CDR3nt: TGTGCCAGCAGCGTCCCCGGGGCCCTTGAGCAGTACTTC
CDR3aa: CASSVPGALEQYF

d_gene: -
abundance: -
j_gene: TRBJ2-7
v_gene: TRBV25-1
CDR3nt: TGTGCCAGCTCTCGCGGACCCAGTAAACGAGACTACGAGCAGTACTTC
CDR3aa: CASSRGPSKRDYEQYF

d_gene: TRBD2
abundance: once
j_gene: TRBJ2-1
v_gene: TRBV13
CDR3nt: TGTGCCAGCAGCTCGGGACTAGCTACCTACAATGAGCAGTTCTTC
CDR3aa: CASSSGLATYNEQFF